These 12 T cell receptor beta chains were all obtained from the same sample, sequenced in a study of CD8 T cells in ankylosing spondylitis. One entry per CDR3 protein, called by TCRdb with MiXCR from the 5' RACE reads. The data hold 350,000 to 400,000 distinct CDR3 sequences, with roughly 22% observed a single time. Sequenced input: blood, either unsorted or a sorted T cell fraction (not recorded which). These receptor sequences come from a male donor with ankylosing spondylitis or in good health (not recorded which).

This clonotype turned up a few times. The chain is built from TRBV6-1 and TRBJ2-5; D is ambiguous. This CDR3 is 14 amino acids long. Trimming left V 1 base short and J 2 bases short, with 8 bases between. CDR1 and CDR2 from the germline V gene are MNHNS and SASEGT. The CDR3 DNA reads as TGTGCCAGCAGTGAAGGTTGGCTGCAAGAGACCCAGTACTTC. It encodes CASSEGWLQETQYF.

J is TRBJ2-4 and V is TRBV7-9; possibly TRBD2 for D (7 bases). This CDR3 is built from 13 residues. V lost 10 bases to trimming and J lost 5 bases, with 15 bases between them. The V gene's germline CDR1 is SEHNR and CDR2 FQNEAQ (reference sequence). CDR3 amino acids: CATSAGAQNIQYF. The CDR3 DNA sequence: TGTGCCACTTCGGCGGGGGCACAAAACATTCAGTACTTC.

The genes are TRBV10-3 and TRBJ2-1, with D possibly matching TRBD1 (5 bases). The CDR3 loop spans 16 amino acids. Per germline, CDR1 ENHRY and CDR2 SYGVKD. V was shortened by 3 bases and J by 1 base, with 13 bases between the two germline ends. The chain's CDR3 is CAISDRAGGSYNEQFF. CDR3 DNA sequence: TGTGCCATCAGTGACAGGGCAGGTGGGTCCTACAATGAGCAGTTCTTC.

The chain joins TRBV4-1 to TRBJ2-7; D may correspond to TRBD1 or TRBD2 (6 bases each). The CDR3 spans 15 residues. With 0 bases removed from V and 5 bases from J, the gap between germline ends came to 14 bases. The germline CDR1 and CDR2 sequences are MGHRA and YSYEKL. CDR3 protein: CASSQDPGAVNEQYF. Here the CDR3 DNA reads TGCGCCAGCAGCCAAGATCCGGGGGCTGTAAACGAGCAGTACTTC.

This chain connects TRBV2 to TRBJ2-3; TRBD1 matches at 7 bases. The CDR3 extends over 12 amino acids. V lost 9 bases to trimming and J lost 4 bases; unmatched junction nucleotides: 4. Germline V CDR1 and CDR2: SNHLY, FYNNEI. CDR3 bases: TGTGCCAGGAAGGACAGGTCAGATACGCAGTATTTT. It encodes CARKDRSDTQYF.

This chain joins TRBV12-3 or TRBV12-4 and TRBJ2-3; possible D gene TRBD2, 5 bases. V shed 7 bases and J shed 4 bases, with 18 bases lying between them. The CDR3 covers 15 residues. The CDR3 sequence is CASNPKAGVPDTQYF. DNA for the CDR3: TGTGCCAGCAATCCAAAGGCCGGGGTCCCAGATACGCAGTATTTT.

A few counts support this clonotype. This chain links TRBV18 with TRBJ2-1; 9 bases are shared with TRBD1. The CDR3 spans 16 residues. Germline V gene sequence: CDR1 KGHSH, CDR2 LQKENI. The V and J ends lost 6 bases and 5 bases, in that order; junction bases with no gene match: 11. CDR3: CASSAEGTGWNNEQFF. The CDR3 DNA follows: TGTGCCAGCTCGGCCGAAGGGACAGGGTGGAACAATGAGCAGTTCTTC. The whole variable domain, remainder taken from reference TRBV18 and TRBJ2-1, is NAGVMQNPRHLVRRRGQEARLRCSPMKGHSHVYWYRQLPEEGLKFMVYLQKENIIDESGMPKERFSAEFPKEGPSILRIQQVVRGDSAAYFCASSAEGTGWNNEQFFGPGTRLTVL.

This clonotype turned up a few times. The V call is TRBV25-1, the J call TRBJ1-1, with D hard to call. Germline V gene lookup returns CDR1 MGHDK and CDR2 SYGVNS. Trimming took 1 base from V and 11 from J, leaving 17 bases between them. The CDR3 has 14 residues. CDR3: CASSELSQINGAFF. CDR3 nucleotides: TGTGCCAGCAGTGAATTGTCCCAGATCAATGGGGCTTTCTTT.

This clonotype was counted only a few times. The V gene is TRBV7-9, the J gene TRBJ1-1; perhaps TRBD1 as D (5 bases). V lost 5 bases and J 4 bases, leaving 11 bases between the germline ends. Germline V gene lookup returns CDR1 SEHNR and CDR2 FQNEAQ (reference sequence). The CDR3 extends over 13 amino acids. The CDR3 protein is CASSPPGSTEAFF. The CDR3 DNA sequence: TGTGCCAGCAGCCCACCAGGGAGCACTGAAGCTTTCTTT.

This clonotype has just a few counts. The rearrangement joins TRBV19 to TRBJ2-1, with 12 bases that match TRBD2. CDR3 length equals 14 residues. V trimming: 11 bases; J trimming: 10 bases; junction bases outside the gene matches: 12. Germline V gene sequence: CDR1 LNHDA, CDR2 SQIVND (reference sequence). The CDR3 DNA reads as TGTGCCGTCAAGCCTAGCGGGGGGGCAGGGGAGCAGTTCTTC. Protein: CAVKPSGGAGEQFF.

Only a few counts were recorded for this clonotype. The chain links TRBV28 to TRBJ2-7; 7 bases align to TRBD1. The V gene end was trimmed by 7 bases and the J gene end by 4 bases; junction bases not matched to a gene: 7. In germline, CDR1 is MDHEN, CDR2 SYDVKM. The CDR3 has 13 residues. The CDR3 is CASTDRAYYEQYF. The DNA of the CDR3 is TGTGCCAGCACCGACAGGGCGTATTACGAGCAGTACTTC.

The chain has TRBV3-1 and TRBJ2-1; D remains unclear. Germline-derived CDR1 and CDR2 are LGHDT and YNNKEL (reference sequence). The ends were cut back, 1 base at V and 4 bases at J, with 8 bases in the middle. The CDR3 contains 14 residues. In DNA form, the CDR3 reads TGTGCCAGCAGCCAAGCCTCCACTTACAATGAGCAGTTCTTC. Protein: CASSQASTYNEQFF.